The 5 T cell receptor beta chains in this list originate from one sample, sequenced in a study of OX40 agonist ivuxolimab in advanced cancers. Assay: immunoSEQ multiplex PCR; the TCRdb copy retains only in-frame clones and omits some. The sample holds 24,000 or so clones, approximately 91% seen once. The specimen was CD4+ or CD8+ T cells sorted from blood, collected in a trial of the OX40 agonist ivuxolimab. The receptors here all came from an adult with an advanced solid tumor such as melanoma, head and neck, liver or kidney cancer.

The V gene is TRBV18, the J gene TRBJ1-1; 7 positions match TRBD1. This CDR3 has 15 residues. CDR1 and CDR2 from the germline V gene are KGHSH and LQKENI. V shed 3 bases, J shed 3 bases, and the junction held 7 bases outside the gene matches. The CDR3 protein is CASSPTGMGDTEAFF. In nucleotides, the CDR3 is TGTGCCAGCTCACCGACAGGGATGGGGGACACTGAAGCTTTCTTT.

The V call is TRBV5-1, the J call TRBJ1-1; possibly TRBD1 for D (5 bases). The CDR3 contains 14 residues. Germline CDR1 and CDR2: SGHRS and YFSETQ. V was pared by 1 base and J by 2 bases, with 9 bases between. CDR3 nucleotide sequence: TGCGCCAGCAGCTTGAGAGGGGACAACACTGAAGCTTTCTTT. It translates to CASSLRGDNTEAFF.

V gene TRBV6-5 combines with J gene TRBJ2-1; D is uncertain. This CDR3 comprises 14 residues. Trimming cost V 0 bases and J 5 bases, with 8 bases left between them. Germline CDR1 is MNHEY and CDR2 is SVGAGI. This chain's CDR3 is CASSYSGENNEQFF. The CDR3 nucleotides read TGTGCCAGCAGTTACTCGGGCGAGAACAATGAGCAGTTCTTC.

This sequence joins TRBV2 and TRBJ2-7; D not certain. With 6 bases removed from V and 2 bases from J, the gap between germline ends came to 17 bases. The CDR3 is 15 residues long. In germline, CDR1 is SNHLY, CDR2 FYNNEI. CDR3 coding DNA: TGTGCCAGCAGGGAGACTGCGACGCTTGCCTACGAGCAGTACTTC. Protein product: CASRETATLAYEQYF.

This clone appeared a few times. The chain has TRBV28 and TRBJ1-1, with a weak D call TRBD1 (5 bases). The ends were cut back, 7 bases at V and 0 bases at J, with 15 bases in the middle. Germline CDR1 is MDHEN and CDR2 is SYDVKM. This CDR3 is 15 amino acids long. CDR3 sequence reads: CASTLWGGMNTEAFF. The CDR3 nucleotides are TGTGCCAGCACTCTATGGGGCGGTATGAACACTGAAGCTTTCTTT.